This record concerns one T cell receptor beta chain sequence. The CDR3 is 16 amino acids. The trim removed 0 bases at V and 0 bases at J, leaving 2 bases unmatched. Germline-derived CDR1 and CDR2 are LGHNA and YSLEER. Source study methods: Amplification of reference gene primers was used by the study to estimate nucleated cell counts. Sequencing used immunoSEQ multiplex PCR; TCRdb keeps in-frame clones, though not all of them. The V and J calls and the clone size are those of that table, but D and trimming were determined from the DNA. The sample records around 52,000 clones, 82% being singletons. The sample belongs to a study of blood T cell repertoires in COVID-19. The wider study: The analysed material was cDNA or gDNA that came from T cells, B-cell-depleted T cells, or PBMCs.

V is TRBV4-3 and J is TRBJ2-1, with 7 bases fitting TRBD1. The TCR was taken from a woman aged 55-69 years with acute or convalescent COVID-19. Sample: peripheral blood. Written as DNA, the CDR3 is TGCGCCAGCAGCCAAGACCGACAGGGCTCCTACAATGAGCAGTTCTTC. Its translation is CASSQDRQGSYNEQFF.